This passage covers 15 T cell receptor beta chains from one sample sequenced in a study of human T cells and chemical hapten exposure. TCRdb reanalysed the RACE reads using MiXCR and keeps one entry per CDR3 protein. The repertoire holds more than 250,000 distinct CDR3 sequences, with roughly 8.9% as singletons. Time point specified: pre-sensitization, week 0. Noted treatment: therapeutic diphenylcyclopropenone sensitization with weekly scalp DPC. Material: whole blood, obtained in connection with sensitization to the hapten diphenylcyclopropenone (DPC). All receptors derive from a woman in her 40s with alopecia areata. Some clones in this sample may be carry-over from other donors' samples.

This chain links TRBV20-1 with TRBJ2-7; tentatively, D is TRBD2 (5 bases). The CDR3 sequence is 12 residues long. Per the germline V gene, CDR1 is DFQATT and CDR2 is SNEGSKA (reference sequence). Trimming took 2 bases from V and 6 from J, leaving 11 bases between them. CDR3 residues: CSARSRGPEQYF. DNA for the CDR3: TGCAGTGCTAGAAGCCGGGGTCCCGAGCAGTACTTC.

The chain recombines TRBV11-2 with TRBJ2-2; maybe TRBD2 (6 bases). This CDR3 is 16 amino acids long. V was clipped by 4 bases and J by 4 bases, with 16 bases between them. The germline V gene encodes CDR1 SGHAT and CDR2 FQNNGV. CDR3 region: CASSSTRLDPTGELFF. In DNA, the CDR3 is TGTGCCAGCAGCTCGACCCGACTAGATCCCACCGGGGAGCTGTTTTTT.

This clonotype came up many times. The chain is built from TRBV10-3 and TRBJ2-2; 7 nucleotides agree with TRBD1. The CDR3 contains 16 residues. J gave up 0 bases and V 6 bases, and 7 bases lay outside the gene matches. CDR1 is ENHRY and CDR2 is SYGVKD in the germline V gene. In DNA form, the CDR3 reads TGTGCCATCAGCACAGGGGCCCCAACGAACACCGGGGAGCTGTTTTTT. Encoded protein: CAISTGAPTNTGELFF.

The DNA for the CDR3 is TGTGCCAGCAGTTTAGGGGGCCCGTGGGAGCAGTACTTC. Translating it yields CASSLGGPWEQYF. The V gene is TRBV27, the J gene TRBJ2-7; maybe TRBD1 (6 bases). V gave up 2 bases and J gave up 7 bases, with 12 bases separating them. CDR1 is MNHEY, CDR2 SMNVEV, per germline (reference sequence). The length of the CDR3 is 13 residues.

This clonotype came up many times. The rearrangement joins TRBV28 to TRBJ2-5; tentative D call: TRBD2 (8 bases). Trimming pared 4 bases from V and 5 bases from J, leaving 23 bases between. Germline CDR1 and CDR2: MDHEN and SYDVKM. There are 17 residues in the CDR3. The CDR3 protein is CASSYRLAIQGDETQYF. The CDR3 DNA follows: TGTGCCAGCAGTTATCGACTAGCGATCCAGGGGGATGAGACCCAGTACTTC.

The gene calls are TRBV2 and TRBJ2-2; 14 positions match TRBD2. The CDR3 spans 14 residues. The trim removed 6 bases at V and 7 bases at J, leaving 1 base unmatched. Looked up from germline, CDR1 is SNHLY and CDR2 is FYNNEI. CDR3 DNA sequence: TGTGCCAGCAGGGGACTAGCGGGAGTCGGGGAGCTGTTTTTT. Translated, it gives CASRGLAGVGELFF. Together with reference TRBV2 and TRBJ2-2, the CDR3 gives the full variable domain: EPEVTQTPSHQVTQMGQEVILRCVPISNHLYFYWYRQILGQKVEFLVSFYNNEISEKSEIFDDQFSVERPDGSNFTLKIRSTKLEDSAMYFCASRGLAGVGELFFGEGSRLTVL.

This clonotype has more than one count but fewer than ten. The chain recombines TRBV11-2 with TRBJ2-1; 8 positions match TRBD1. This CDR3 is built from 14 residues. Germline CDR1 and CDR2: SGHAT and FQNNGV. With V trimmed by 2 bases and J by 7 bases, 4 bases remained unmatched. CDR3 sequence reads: CASSLRDRGNEQFF. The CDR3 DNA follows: TGTGCCAGCAGCTTACGAGACAGGGGTAATGAGCAGTTCTTC.

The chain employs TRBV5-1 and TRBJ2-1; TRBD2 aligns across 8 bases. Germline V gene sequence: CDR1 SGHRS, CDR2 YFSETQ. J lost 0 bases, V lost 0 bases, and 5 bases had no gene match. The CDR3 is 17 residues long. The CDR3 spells CASSLVPGGSSYNEQFF. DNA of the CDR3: TGCGCCAGCAGCTTGGTTCCGGGAGGGAGCTCCTACAATGAGCAGTTCTTC. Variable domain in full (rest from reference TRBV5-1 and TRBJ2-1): KAGVTQTPRYLIKTRGQQVTLSCSPISGHRSVSWYQQTPGQGLQFLFEYFSETQRNKGNFPGRFSGRQFSNSRSEMNVSTLELGDSALYLCASSLVPGGSSYNEQFFGPGTRLTVL.

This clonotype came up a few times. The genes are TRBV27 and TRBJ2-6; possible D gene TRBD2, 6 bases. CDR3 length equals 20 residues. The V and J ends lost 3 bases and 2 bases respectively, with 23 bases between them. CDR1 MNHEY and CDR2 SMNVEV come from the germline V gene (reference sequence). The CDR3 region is CASSFNARGPQGPGANVLTF. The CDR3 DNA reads TGTGCCAGCAGTTTTAACGCGCGGGGACCTCAAGGGCCTGGGGCCAACGTCCTGACTTTC.

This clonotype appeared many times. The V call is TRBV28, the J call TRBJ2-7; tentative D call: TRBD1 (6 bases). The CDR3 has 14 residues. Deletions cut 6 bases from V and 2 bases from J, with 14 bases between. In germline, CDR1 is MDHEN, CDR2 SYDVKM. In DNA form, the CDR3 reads TGTGCCAGCAGGCCTACAGGGCCCGCCTACGAGCAGTACTTC. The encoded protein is CASRPTGPAYEQYF.

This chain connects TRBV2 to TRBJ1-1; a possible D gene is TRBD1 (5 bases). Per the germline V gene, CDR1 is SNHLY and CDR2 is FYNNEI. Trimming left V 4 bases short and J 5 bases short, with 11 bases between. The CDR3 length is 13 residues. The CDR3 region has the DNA TGTGCCAGCAGTGCGGACATGCAAACTGAAGCTTTCTTT. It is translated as CASSADMQTEAFF.

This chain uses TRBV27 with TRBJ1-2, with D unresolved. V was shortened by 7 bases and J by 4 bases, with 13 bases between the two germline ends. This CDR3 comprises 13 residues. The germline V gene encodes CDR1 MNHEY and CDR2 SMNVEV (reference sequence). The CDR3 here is CASTDGSLYGYTF. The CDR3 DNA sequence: TGTGCCAGCACGGACGGCTCACTCTATGGCTACACCTTC.

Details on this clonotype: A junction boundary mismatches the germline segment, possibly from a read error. The CDR3 DNA sequence: TGTGCCAGCAGCCGATTTCCGGGACTAGCGGGAGCGAGGACCGGGGAGCCGTTTTTT. Amino acid sequence: CASSRFPGLAGARTGEPFF. This sequence joins TRBV14 and TRBJ2-2, with 14 positions matching TRBD2. Germline V gene lookup returns CDR1 SGHDN and CDR2 FVKESK. The CDR3 covers 19 residues. Based on the CDR3 plus reference TRBV14 and TRBJ2-2, the full variable domain is EAGVTQFPSHSVIEKGQTVTLRCDPISGHDNLYWYRRVMGKEIKFLLHFVKESKQDESGMPNNRFLAERTGGTYSTLKVQPAELEDSGVYFCASSRFPGLAGARTGEPFFGEGSRLTVL.

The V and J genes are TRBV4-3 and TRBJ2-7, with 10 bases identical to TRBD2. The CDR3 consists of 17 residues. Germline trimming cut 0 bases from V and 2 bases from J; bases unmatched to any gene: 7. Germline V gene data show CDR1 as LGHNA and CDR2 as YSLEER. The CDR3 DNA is TGCGCCAGCAGCCAAGATCGGGCTCTAGCGGGGGCCTACGAGCAGTACTTC. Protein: CASSQDRALAGAYEQYF.

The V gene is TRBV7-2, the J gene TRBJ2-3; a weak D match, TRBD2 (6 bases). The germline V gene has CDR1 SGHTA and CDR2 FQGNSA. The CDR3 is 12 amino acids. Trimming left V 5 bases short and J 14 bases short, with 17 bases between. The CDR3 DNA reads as TGTGCCAGCAGCCCTCCAGGAGGGATTAGGTATTTT. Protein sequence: CASSPPGGIRYF.